This T cell receptor beta chain derives from a study of post-analysis software for immune sequencing data. Overall study context: Secondary progressive, relapsing-remitting and progressive-relapsing multiple sclerosis were among the included disease courses. Study observations and caveats: Relative to controls, patients had several TRBV segments at higher frequency, with TRBV5-6, TRBV5-1 and TRBV20-1 among these. Controls showed significantly higher normalized Chao1 diversity than did multiple sclerosis patients.

Germline lookup yields CDR1 DFQATT and CDR2 SNEGSKA (reference sequence). Trimming cost V 2 bases and J 3 bases, with 11 bases left between them. The CDR3 has 14 amino acids. Every TCR beta cDNA library bore unique molecular identifiers. There were about 0.85 to 11 million T cells, and about half a million cDNA molecules came from them. TCRdb itself ran the PCR reads through MiXCR, one entry per CDR3 protein. The top ten clones hold 4.6% of a sample with 750,000 to 950,000 distinct CDR3 sequences, approximately 57% of them seen once. This clonotype was found a few times. Its antigen is undetermined. Specimen: blood. The V gene is TRBV20-1, the J gene TRBJ2-1; TRBD1 might be the D (5 bases). This TCR was recovered from a girl aged 5-17 years with multiple sclerosis. The CDR3 coding sequence is TGCAGTGCTAGATTGCCAGGGAACTACAATGAGCAGTTCTTC. This translates into CSARLPGNYNEQFF.